The rows below give T cell receptor beta chains drawn from one sample of a study of blood T cell repertoires in COVID-19. Clones were sequenced by immunoSEQ multiplex PCR, and TCRdb holds only the in-frame ones, with some missing. The table lists a few hundred thousand clones, less than 90% of them singletons. What was sequenced was peripheral blood. These receptors came from a man in his fifties or sixties who had recovered from COVID-19. CDR3s include the opening cysteine and the closing phenylalanine or tryptophan. The D gene is left open where the match is weak. Some rows mark clone size as missing; the rest say once, few, many or name a class of expanded clone.

clone_size j_call v_call d_call cdr3_nt cdr3_aa
. TRBJ2-5 TRBV19 . TGTGCCAGTAGTATCATTGGACAGATAAAAGAGACCCAGTACTTC CASSIIGQIKETQYF
. TRBJ2-7 TRBV12-3/TRBV12-4 . TGTGCCAGCAAACCAGGGCTCCTCTACGAGCAGTACTTC CASKPGLLYEQYF
. TRBJ1-5 TRBV9 . TGTGCCAGCAGCGTTGGGCCAAGCAATCAGCCCCAGCATTTT CASSVGPSNQPQHF
. TRBJ2-5 TRBV6-5 . TGTGCCAGCAGGATGGGAGTTCGGGAGACCCAGTACTTC CASRMGVRETQYF
. TRBJ1-1 TRBV5-1 TRBD1 TGCGCCAGCAGCTTCGGGACAGGTGGTCTGAGCACTGAAGCTTTCTTT CASSFGTGGLSTEAFF
. TRBJ1-2 TRBV5-6 . TGTGCCAGCAGCTTGGCAGGATATGGCTACACCTTC CASSLAGYGYTF
. TRBJ1-1 TRBV6-4 . TGTGCCACTCCTGGGAGTCGGTCGAAAATTATTCTGATGAACACTGAAGCTTTCTTT CATPGSRSKIILMNTEAFF
few TRBJ1-6 TRBV3-1/TRBV3-2 . TGTGCCAGCAGCCAAGAGAGGACAGTGGCTTCACCCCTCCACTTT CASSQERTVASPLHF
many TRBJ2-5 TRBV2 TRBD1 TGTGCCAGCAGTGAAGCGCTTAGAGGGGGCCGCCCGAAAGAGACCCAGTACTTC CASSEALRGGRPKETQYF
. TRBJ2-3 TRBV5-1 . TGCGCCAGCAGCCGCGAGACTAGTAGGAGGACAGATACGCAGTATTTT CASSRETSRRTDTQYF
. TRBJ2-7 TRBV2 . TGTGCCAGCAGTGAAATTGGGGGGGGCCTTGGGAACGAGCAGTACTTC CASSEIGGGLGNEQYF
. TRBJ2-2 TRBV3-1/TRBV3-2 TRBD2 TGTGCCAGCAGGCAACCTGGGGGACTAGCGTCCACCGGGGAGCTGTTTTTT CASRQPGGLASTGELFF
once TRBJ2-6 TRBV13 . TGTGCCAGCACACGTGCCGGGACATCCTGGGCCAACGTCCTGACTTTC CASTRAGTSWANVLTF
. TRBJ2-1 TRBV5-8 TRBD2 TGTGCCAGCAGCTTCAGGACTAGCTCCTACAATGAGCAGTTCTTC CASSFRTSSYNEQFF
. TRBJ2-7 TRBV7-9 TRBD2 TGTGCCAGCAGCCCTAGGACTAGCGGGATGACCTACGAGCAGTACTTC CASSPRTSGMTYEQYF
. TRBJ2-1 TRBV27 TRBD2 TGTGCCAGCAGCCCAGCGGGAGAGGGGTATGAGCAGTTCTTC CASSPAGEGYEQFF
. TRBJ2-5 TRBV7-8 TRBD1 TGTGCCAGCAGCTCGACAGGGCGCGGAGAGACCCAGTACTTC CASSSTGRGETQYF
. TRBJ1-5 TRBV7-9 . TGTGCCAGCAGCCCCCCGGGGGGTCGCAATCAGCCCCAGCATTTT CASSPPGGRNQPQHF
. TRBJ1-6 TRBV6-4 TRBD1 TGTGCCAGCAGTGAAGGGGCAGGGGGCTTTCGTAGCCTCCACTTT CASSEGAGGFRSLHF
. TRBJ2-7 TRBV3-1/TRBV3-2 TRBD1 TGTGCCAGCAGCCTCCGGGACAGCTCCTACGAGCAGTACTTC CASSLRDSSYEQYF
once TRBJ1-5 TRBV6-1 . TGTGCCAGCAGTGAAGTAGGGGTAAATCAGCCCCAGCATTTT CASSEVGVNQPQHF
. TRBJ2-3 TRBV27 TRBD2 TGTGCCAGCAGTTTATTGGGGGGGGGCACAGATACGCAGTATTTT CASSLLGGGTDTQYF
. TRBJ2-1 TRBV19 TRBD2 TGTGCCAGTAGTCCGAGCGGGGGGGCCGGCTCCTACAATGAGCAGTTCTTC CASSPSGGAGSYNEQFF
. TRBJ2-1 TRBV7-2 . TGTGCCAGCAGCTTAGCAGGCGGAGCCTACAATGAGCAGTTCTTC CASSLAGGAYNEQFF
. TRBJ2-7 TRBV30 . TGTGCCTGCCTACAGGGAACCTACGAGCAGTACTTC CACLQGTYEQYF
. TRBJ1-1 TRBV3-1/TRBV3-2 . TGTGCCAGCAGCCATGGGGCACAAAAAGCTTTCTTT CASSHGAQKAFF
few TRBJ2-7 TRBV3-1/TRBV3-2 . TGTGCCAGCAGCCAAGGGTACAGCCGCTCCTACGAGCAGTACTTC CASSQGYSRSYEQYF
. TRBJ1-1 TRBV7-2 TRBD1 TGTGCCAGCAGCTTAGTATGGACAGGGATCACTGAAGCTTTCTTT CASSLVWTGITEAFF
. TRBJ2-2 TRBV18 . TGTGCCAGCTCACCCCTCGGCGGGTCGAACACCGGGGAGCTGTTTTTT CASSPLGGSNTGELFF